This T cell receptor (beta chain) was documented in a study of T cell repertoires in cytomegalovirus infection. Study at large: CMV infection plus the matching HLA type was flagged by public TCR beta signatures.

Notes on the study in general: Predominance within the ex vivo response was attributable to HLA-C-restricted CMV-specific TCR beta clonotypes.

The CDR3 runs 16 residues. V lost 4 bases and J lost 3; bases outside the gene matches: 10. CDR1 and CDR2 (germline): SGHDT, YYEEEE. This clonotype turned up a few times. Its antigen is not known. One entry per CDR3 protein results from TCRdb running MiXCR on the reads. The sample lists approximately 290,000 distinct CDR3 sequences, about 25% occurring once. The chain couples TRBV5-6 to TRBJ2-1, with 7 bases that match TRBD2. The sample was PBMCs. The clonotype comes from a human donor in good health (CMV status not recorded). Some clones in this sample may be carry-over from other donors' samples. CDR3 nucleotide sequence: TGTGCCAGCAGCCTTGTGCGGGGGAGCCTCTACAATGAGCAGTTCTTC. Its protein is CASSLVRGSLYNEQFF.